The sequence of this T cell receptor (beta chain) was determined in a study of follicular helper T cells after annual influenza vaccination. Data came from immunoSEQ multiplex PCR; TCRdb stores just in-frame clones and leaves some out. The sample has about 10,000 clones; 83% are singletons. Regarding time point: 2014-2015 season, 7 days after vaccination. The origin of this receptor is an adult who received the influenza vaccine. The source material was CXCR5- memory CD4+ T cells sorted from blood, sampled 7 days after influenza vaccination.

CDR3 sequence (DNA): TGCACCAGCAGCCAAGATGCCAGGACTAGCGGGGACAGACGATTAGAGCAGTACTTC. This sequence encodes CTSSQDARTSGDRRLEQYF. The V call is TRBV1, the J call TRBJ2-7; TRBD2 is the table's D call, not checked against the DNA. TRBV1 constitutes a pseudogene. The CDR3 covers 19 residues.